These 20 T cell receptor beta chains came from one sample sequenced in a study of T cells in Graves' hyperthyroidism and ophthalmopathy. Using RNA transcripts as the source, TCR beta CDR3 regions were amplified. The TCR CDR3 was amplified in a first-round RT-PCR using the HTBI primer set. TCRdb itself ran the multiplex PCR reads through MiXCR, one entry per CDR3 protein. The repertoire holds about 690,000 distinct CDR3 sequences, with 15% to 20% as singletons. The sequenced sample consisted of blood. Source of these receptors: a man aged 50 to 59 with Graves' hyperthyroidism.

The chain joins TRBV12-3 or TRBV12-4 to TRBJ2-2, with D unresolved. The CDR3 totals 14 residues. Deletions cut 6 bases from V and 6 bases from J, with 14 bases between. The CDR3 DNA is TGTGCCAGCAGCTCCACCCCTGGCCCCGGGGAGCTGTTTTTT. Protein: CASSSTPGPGELFF.

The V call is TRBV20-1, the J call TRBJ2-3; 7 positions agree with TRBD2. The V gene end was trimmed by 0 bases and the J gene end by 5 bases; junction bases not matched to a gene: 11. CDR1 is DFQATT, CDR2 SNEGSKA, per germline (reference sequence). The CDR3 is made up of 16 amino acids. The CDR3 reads CSARDGGGPLGDTQYF. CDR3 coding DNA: TGCAGTGCTAGAGACGGGGGAGGGCCTCTGGGAGATACGCAGTATTTT.

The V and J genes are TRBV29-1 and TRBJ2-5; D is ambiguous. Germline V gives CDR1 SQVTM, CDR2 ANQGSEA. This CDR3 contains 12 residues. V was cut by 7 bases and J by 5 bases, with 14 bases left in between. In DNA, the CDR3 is TGCAGCGCGGCAGAGGACGGGGAGACCCAGTACTTC. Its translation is CSAAEDGETQYF.

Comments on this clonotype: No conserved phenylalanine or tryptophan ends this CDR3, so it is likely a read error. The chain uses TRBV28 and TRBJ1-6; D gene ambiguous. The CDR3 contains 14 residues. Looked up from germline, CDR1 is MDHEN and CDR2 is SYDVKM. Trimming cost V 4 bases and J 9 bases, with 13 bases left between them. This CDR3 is CASSSSRLRSPLHL. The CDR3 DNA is TGTGCCAGCAGTTCCTCCAGGTTACGTTCACCCCTCCACCTT.

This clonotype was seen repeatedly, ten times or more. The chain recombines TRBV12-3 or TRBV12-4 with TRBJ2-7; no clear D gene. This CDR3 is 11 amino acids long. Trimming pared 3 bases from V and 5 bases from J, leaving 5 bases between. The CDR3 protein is CASSFENEQYF. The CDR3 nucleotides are TGTGCCAGCAGTTTTGAAAACGAGCAGTACTTC.

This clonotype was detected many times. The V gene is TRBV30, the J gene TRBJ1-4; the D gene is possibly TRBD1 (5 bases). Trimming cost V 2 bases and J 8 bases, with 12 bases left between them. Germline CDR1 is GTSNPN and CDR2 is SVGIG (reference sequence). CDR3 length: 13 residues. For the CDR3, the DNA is TGTGCCTGGAGTTTAGGGGTTGGAGAAAAACTGTTTTTT. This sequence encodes CAWSLGVGEKLFF.

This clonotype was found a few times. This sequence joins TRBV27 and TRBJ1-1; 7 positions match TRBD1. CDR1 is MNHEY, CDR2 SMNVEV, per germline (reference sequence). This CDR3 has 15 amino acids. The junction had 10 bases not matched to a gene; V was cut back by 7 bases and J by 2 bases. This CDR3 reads CASMIAGDSNTEAFF. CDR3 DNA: TGTGCCAGCATGATTGCGGGGGACAGTAACACTGAAGCTTTCTTT.

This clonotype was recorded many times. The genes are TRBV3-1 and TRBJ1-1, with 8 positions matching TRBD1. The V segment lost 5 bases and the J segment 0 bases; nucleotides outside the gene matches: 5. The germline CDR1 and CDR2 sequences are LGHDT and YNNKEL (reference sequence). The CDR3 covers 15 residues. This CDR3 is CASSGRQGLNTEAFF. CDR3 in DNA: TGTGCCAGCAGCGGACGACAGGGGTTGAACACTGAAGCTTTCTTT.

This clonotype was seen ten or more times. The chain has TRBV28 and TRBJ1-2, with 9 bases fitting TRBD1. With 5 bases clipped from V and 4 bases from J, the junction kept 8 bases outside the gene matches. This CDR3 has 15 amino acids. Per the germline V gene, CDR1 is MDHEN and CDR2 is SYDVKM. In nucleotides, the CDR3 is TGTGCCAGCAGTCCCGGGACAGGGATAGGCTATGGCTACACCTTC. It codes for CASSPGTGIGYGYTF.

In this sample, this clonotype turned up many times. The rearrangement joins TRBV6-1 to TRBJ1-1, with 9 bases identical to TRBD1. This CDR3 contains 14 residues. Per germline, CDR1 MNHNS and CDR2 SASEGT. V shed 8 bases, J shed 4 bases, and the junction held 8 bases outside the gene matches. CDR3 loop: CASSYRGLSTEAFF. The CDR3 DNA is TGTGCCAGCTCTTACAGGGGGCTCTCCACTGAAGCTTTCTTT.

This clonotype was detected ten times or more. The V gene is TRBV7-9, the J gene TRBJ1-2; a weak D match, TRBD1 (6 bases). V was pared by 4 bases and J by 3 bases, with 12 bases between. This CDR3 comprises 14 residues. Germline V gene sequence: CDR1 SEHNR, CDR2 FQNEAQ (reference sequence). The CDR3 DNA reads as TGTGCCAGCAGCTCGGAACAGGGATACTATGGCTACACCTTC. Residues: CASSSEQGYYGYTF.

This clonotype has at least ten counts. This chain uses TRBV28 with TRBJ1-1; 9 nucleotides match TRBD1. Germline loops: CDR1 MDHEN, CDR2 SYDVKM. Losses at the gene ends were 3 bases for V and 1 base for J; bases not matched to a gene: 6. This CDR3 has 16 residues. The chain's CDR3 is CASSLPGTGRNTEAFF. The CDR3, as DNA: TGTGCCAGCAGTTTGCCCGGGACAGGGCGGAACACTGAAGCTTTCTTT.

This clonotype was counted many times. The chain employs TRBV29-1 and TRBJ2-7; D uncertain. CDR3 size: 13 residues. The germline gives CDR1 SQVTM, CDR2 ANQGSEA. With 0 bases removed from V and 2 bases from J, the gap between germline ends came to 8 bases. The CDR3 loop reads CSVEDDEAYEQYF. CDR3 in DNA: TGCAGCGTTGAAGATGATGAAGCCTACGAGCAGTACTTC.

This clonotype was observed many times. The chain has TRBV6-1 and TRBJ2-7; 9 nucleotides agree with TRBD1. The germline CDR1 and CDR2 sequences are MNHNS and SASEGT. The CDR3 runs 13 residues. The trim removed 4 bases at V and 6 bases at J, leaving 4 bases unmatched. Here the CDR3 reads CASSATGGLEQYF. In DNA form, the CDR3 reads TGTGCCAGCAGTGCGACAGGGGGGCTCGAGCAGTACTTC.

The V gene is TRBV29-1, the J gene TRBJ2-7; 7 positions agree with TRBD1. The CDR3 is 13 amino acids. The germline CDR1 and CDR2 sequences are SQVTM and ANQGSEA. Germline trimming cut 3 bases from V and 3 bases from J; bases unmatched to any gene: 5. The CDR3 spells CSVEGSGGYEQYF. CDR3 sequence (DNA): TGCAGCGTTGAGGGATCAGGGGGCTACGAGCAGTACTTC.

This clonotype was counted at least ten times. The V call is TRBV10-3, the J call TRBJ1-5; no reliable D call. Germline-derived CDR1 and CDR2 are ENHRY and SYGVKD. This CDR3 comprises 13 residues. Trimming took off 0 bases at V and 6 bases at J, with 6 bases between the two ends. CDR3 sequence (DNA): TGTGCCATCAGTGAGTCGATGGGTCAGCCCCAGCATTTT. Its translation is CAISESMGQPQHF.

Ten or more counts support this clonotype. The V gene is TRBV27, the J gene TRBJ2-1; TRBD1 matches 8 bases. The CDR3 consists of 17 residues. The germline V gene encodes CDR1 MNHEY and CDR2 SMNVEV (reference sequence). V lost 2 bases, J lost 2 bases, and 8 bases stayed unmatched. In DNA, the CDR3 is TGTGCCAGCAGTTTACCCCGGACAGGGAACCCCTACAATGAGCAGTTCTTC. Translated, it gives CASSLPRTGNPYNEQFF.

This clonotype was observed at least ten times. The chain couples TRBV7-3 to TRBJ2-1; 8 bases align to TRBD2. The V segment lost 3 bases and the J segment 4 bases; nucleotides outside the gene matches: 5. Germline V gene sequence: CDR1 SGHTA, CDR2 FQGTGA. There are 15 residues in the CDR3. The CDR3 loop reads CASSLSGSPYNEQFF. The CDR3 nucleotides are TGTGCCAGCAGCTTGAGCGGGAGTCCGTACAATGAGCAGTTCTTC.

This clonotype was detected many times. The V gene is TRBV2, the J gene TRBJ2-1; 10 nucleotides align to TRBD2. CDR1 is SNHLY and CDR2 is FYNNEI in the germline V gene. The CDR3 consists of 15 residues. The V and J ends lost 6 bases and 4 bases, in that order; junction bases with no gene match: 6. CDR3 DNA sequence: TGTGCCAGCAGGCAAGGACTAGCGGAATACAATGAGCAGTTCTTC. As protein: CASRQGLAEYNEQFF.

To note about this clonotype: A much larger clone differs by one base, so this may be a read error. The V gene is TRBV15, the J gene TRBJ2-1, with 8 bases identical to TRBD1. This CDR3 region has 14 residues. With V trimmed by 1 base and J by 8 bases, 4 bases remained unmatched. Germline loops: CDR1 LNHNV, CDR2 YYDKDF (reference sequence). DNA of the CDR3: TGTGCCACCAGCAGAGCAGGACAGGGCGATGAGCAGTTCTTC. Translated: CATSRAGQGDEQFF.